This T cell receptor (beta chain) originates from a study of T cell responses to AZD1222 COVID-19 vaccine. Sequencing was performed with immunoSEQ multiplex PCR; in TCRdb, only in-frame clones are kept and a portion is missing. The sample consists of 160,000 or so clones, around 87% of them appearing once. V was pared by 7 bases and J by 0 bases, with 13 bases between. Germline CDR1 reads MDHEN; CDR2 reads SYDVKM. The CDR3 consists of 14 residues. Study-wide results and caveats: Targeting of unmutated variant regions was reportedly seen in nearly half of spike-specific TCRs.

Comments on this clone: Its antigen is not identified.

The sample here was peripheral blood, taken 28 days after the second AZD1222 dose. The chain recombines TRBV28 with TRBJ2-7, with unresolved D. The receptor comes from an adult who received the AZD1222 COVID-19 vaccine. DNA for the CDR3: TGTGCCAGCACCACATTAGCTAGCTCCTACGAGCAGTACTTC. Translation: CASTTLASSYEQYF.